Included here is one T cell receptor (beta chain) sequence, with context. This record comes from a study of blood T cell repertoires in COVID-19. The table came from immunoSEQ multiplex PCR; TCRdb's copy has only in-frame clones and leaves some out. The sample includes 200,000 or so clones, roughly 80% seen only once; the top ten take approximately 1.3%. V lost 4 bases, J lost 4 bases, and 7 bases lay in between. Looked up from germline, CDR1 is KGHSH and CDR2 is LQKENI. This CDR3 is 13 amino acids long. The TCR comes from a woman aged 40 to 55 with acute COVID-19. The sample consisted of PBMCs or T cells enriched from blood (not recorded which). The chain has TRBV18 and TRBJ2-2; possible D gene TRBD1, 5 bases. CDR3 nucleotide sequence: TGTGCCAGCTCACGACAGACCACCGGGGAGCTGTTTTTT. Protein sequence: CASSRQTTGELFF.